This T cell receptor beta chain is drawn from a study of T cells after yellow fever vaccination. Notes on the study in general: The secondary response was weaker but peaked faster, day 5 versus 15. Overlap between CD4 and CD8 compartments was detected for a small share of clonotypes.

With respect to this clonotype: Its antigen remains unknown.

From the 5' RACE reads, TCRdb called clonotypes with MiXCR, one entry per CDR3 protein. In the table there are hundreds of thousands of distinct CDR3 sequences, about an eighth of which are singletons. CDR1 LGHNA and CDR2 YNFKEQ come from the germline V gene. V was shortened by 1 base and J by 0 bases, with 8 bases between the two germline ends. The CDR3 is made up of 15 amino acids. This TCR was recovered from a man aged 18-30 years who received the YFV17D yellow fever vaccine. The material was CD4+ T cells sorted from PBMCs, obtained 15 days after the yellow fever booster vaccination. This chain links TRBV4-2 with TRBJ2-3, with no clear D. The CDR3 nucleotides are TGTGCCAGCAGCCAAGCGCCTTCTAGCACAGATACGCAGTATTTT. This gives the protein CASSQAPSSTDTQYF.